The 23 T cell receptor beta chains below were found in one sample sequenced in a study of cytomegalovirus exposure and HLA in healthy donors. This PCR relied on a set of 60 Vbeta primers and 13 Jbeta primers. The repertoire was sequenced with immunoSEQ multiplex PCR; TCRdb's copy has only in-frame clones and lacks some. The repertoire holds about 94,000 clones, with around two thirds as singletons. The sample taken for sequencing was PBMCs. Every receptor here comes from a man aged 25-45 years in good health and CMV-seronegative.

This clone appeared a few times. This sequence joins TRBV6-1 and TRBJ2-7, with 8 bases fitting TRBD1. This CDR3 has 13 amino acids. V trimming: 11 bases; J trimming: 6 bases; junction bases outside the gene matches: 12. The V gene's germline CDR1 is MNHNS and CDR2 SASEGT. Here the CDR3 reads CAALRTGSGEQYF. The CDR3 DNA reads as TGTGCCGCTTTGAGGACAGGGTCGGGCGAGCAGTACTTC.

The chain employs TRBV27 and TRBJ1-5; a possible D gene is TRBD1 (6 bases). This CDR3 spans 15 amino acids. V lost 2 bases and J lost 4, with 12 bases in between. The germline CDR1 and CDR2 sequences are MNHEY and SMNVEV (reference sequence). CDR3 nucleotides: TGTGCCAGCAGTTTACAGGGGTGGCGGAATCAGCCCCAGCATTTT. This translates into CASSLQGWRNQPQHF.

DNA for the CDR3: TGTGCCAGCAGTTCCTCGGGAGTAGACTATGGCTACACCTTC. Translation: CASSSSGVDYGYTF. V usage is TRBV28 and J usage is TRBJ1-2; D unresolved. Germline V gives CDR1 MDHEN, CDR2 SYDVKM. This CDR3 comprises 14 residues. The V end lost 4 bases, the J end lost 3 bases, and 12 bases lay between the germline ends.

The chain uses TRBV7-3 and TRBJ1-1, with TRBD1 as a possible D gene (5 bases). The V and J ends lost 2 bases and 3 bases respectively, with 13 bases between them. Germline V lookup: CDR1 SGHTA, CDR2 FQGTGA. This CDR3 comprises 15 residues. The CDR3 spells CASSLGSWGDTEAFF. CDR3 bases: TGTGCCAGCAGCTTAGGGTCGTGGGGGGACACTGAAGCTTTCTTT.

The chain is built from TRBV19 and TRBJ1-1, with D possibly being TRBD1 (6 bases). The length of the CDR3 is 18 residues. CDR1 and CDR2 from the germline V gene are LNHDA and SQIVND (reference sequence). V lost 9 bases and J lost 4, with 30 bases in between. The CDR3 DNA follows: TGTGCCAGCTACAGTAGTAGGGGGGGAGACAGGTTTGTCACTGAAGCTTTCTTT. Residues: CASYSSRGGDRFVTEAFF.

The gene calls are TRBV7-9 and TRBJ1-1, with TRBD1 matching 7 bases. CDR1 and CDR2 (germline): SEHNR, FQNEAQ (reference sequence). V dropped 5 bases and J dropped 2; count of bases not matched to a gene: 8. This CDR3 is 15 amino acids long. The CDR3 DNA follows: TGTGCCAGCAGCGTTCTTCAGGGGGTCAACACTGAAGCTTTCTTT. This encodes CASSVLQGVNTEAFF. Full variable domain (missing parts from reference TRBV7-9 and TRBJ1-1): DTGVSQNPRHKITKRGQNVTFRCDPISEHNRLYWYRQTLGQGPEFLTYFQNEAQLEKSRLLSDRFSAERPKGSFSTLEIQRTEQGDSAMYLCASSVLQGVNTEAFFGQGTRLTVV.

The CDR3 loop reads CASSDPGHIYEQYF. The CDR3 bases are TGCGCCAGCAGTGACCCGGGACACATCTACGAGCAGTACTTC. J is TRBJ2-7 and V is TRBV4-1, with D maybe TRBD1 (6 bases). Germline V lookup: CDR1 MGHRA, CDR2 YSYEKL. CDR3 length equals 14 residues. Between the trimmed V and J ends, which lost 6 bases and 3 bases, there was a span of 15 bases.

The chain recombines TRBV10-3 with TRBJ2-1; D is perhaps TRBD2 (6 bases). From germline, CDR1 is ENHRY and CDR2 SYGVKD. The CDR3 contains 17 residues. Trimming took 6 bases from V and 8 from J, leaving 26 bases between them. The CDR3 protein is CAISDFGWGLKDDEQFF. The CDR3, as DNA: TGTGCCATCAGCGACTTTGGGTGGGGACTGAAAGACGATGAGCAGTTCTTC.

The chain's CDR3 is CASSAPTGPGDEQYF. The CDR3 DNA follows: TGTGCCAGCAGTGCCCCGACAGGGCCAGGGGACGAGCAGTACTTC. V usage is TRBV25-1 and J usage is TRBJ2-7, with 7 bases lining up with TRBD1. Per germline, CDR1 MGHDK and CDR2 SYGVNS. The CDR3 sequence is 15 residues long. After removal of 4 bases from V and 5 bases from J, the junction contained 11 bases not matched to a gene.

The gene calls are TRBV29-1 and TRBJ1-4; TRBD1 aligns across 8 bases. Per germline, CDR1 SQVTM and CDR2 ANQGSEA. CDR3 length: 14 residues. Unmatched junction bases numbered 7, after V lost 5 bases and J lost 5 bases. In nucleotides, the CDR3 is TGCAGCGTTCTTCAGGGGGCGCGAAATGAAAAACTGTTTTTT. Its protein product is CSVLQGARNEKLFF.

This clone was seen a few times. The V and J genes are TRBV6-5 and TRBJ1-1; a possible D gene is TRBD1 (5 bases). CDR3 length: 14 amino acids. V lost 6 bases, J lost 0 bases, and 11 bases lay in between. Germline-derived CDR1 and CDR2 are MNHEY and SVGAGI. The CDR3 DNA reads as TGTGCCAGCAGAAAGACAGATATGAACACTGAAGCTTTCTTT. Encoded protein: CASRKTDMNTEAFF.

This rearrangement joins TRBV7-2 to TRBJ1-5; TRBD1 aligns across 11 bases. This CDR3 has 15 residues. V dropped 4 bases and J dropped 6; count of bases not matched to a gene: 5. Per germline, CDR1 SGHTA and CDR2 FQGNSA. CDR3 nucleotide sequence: TGTGCCAGCAGCTCGTGGACAGGGGGCGGTCAGCCCCAGCATTTT. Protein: CASSSWTGGGQPQHF.

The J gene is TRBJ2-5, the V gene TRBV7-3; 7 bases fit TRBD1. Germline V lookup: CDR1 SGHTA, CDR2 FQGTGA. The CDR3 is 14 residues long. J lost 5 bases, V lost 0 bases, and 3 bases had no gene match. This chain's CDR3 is CASSLTGGHETQYF. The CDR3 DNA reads TGTGCCAGCAGCTTAACAGGGGGCCATGAGACCCAGTACTTC.

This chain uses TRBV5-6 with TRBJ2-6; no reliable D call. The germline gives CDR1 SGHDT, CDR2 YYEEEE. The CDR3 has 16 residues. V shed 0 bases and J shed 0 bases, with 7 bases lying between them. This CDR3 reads CASSLGLSSGANVLTF. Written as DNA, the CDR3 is TGTGCCAGCAGCTTGGGGTTGAGCTCTGGGGCCAACGTCCTGACTTTC.

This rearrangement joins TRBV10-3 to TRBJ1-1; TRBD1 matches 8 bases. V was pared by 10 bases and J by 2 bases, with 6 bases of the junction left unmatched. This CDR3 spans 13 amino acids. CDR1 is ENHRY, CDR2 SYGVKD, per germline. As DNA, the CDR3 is TGTGCCACAAGTGGGACAGGTAACACTGAAGCTTTCTTT. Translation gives CATSGTGNTEAFF.

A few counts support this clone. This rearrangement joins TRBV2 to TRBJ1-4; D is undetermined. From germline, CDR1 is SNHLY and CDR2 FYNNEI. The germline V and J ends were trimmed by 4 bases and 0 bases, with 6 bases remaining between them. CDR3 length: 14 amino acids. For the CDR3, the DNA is TGTGCCAGCAGTGTTTTAACAACTAATGAAAAACTGTTTTTT. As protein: CASSVLTTNEKLFF. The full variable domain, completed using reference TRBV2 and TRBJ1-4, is EPEVTQTPSHQVTQMGQEVILRCVPISNHLYFYWYRQILGQKVEFLVSFYNNEISEKSEIFDDQFSVERPDGSNFTLKIRSTKLEDSAMYFCASSVLTTNEKLFFGSGTQLSVL.

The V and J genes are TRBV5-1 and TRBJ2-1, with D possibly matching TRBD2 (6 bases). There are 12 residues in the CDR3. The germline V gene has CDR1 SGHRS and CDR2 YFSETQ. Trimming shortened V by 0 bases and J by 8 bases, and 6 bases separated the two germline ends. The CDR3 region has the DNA TGCGCCAGCAGCTTGGGGGGGGATGAGCAGTTCTTC. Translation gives CASSLGGDEQFF.

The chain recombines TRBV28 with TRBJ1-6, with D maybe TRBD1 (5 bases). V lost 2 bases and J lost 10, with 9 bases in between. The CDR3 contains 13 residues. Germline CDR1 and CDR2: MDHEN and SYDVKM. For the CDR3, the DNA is TGTGCCAGCAGTTTACCAGGGAAATCACCCCTCCACTTT. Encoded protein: CASSLPGKSPLHF.

The CDR3 DNA reads TGTGCCAGCAGCTTGGCTCTCGCCTGGAGGCGCACAGATACGCAGTATTTT. This codes for CASSLALAWRRTDTQYF. This chain connects TRBV5-4 to TRBJ2-3, with D perhaps matching TRBD2 (5 bases). Per germline, CDR1 SGHNT and CDR2 YYREEE (reference sequence). The CDR3 sequence is 17 residues long. Trimming shortened V by 0 bases and J by 1 base, and 15 bases separated the two germline ends.

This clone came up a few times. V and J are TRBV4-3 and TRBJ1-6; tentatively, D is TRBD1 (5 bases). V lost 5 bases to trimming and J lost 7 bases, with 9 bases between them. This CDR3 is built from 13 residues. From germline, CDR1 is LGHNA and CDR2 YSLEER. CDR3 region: CASSARQNSPLHF. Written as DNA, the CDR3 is TGCGCCAGCAGCGCTCGACAGAATTCACCCCTCCACTTT.

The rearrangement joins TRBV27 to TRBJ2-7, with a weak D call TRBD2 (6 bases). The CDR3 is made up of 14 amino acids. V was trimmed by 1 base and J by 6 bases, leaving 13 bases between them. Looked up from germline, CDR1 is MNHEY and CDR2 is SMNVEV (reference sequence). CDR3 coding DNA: TGTGCCAGCAGTTTATGGGGTAGTAGCGGCGAGCAGTACTTC. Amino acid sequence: CASSLWGSSGEQYF.

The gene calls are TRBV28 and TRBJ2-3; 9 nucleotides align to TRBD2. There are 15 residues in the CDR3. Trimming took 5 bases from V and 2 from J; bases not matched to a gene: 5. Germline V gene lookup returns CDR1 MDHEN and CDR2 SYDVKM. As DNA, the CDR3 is TGTGCCAGCAGTCTGACTAGCGGAGTCACAGATACGCAGTATTTT. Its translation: CASSLTSGVTDTQYF. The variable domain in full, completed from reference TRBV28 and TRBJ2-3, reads DVKVTQSSRYLVKRTGEKVFLECVQDMDHENMFWYRQDPGLGLRLIYFSYDVKMKEKGDIPEGYSVSREKKERFSLILESASTNQTSMYLCASSLTSGVTDTQYFGPGTRLTVL.

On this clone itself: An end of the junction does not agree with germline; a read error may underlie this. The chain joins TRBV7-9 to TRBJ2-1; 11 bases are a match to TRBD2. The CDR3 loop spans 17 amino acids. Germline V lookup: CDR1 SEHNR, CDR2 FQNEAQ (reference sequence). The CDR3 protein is CSSPKGETSGSFNEQFF. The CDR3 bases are TGTTCCAGCCCAAAGGGAGAAACTAGCGGGAGCTTCAATGAGCAGTTCTTC.